This is a list of T cell receptor beta chains from one sample in a study of shared clonotypes between healthy human individuals. Clones were read by immunoSEQ multiplex PCR, and TCRdb kept only the in-frame ones, dropping some. The sample holds 1.5 million to 2.5 million clones; 85% to 95% are singletons and the top ten take around 1%. Sequences were obtained from naive CD8+ T cells sorted from blood. The receptors here all came from a man younger than 30 in good health. Both conserved end residues are part of each CDR3. The order of the fields is J gene, D gene, clone size, V gene, CDR3 protein, CDR3 DNA. The D gene is left open where the match is weak. The size field is filled for only some rows; it gives once, few, many or a size class.

j_gene: TRBJ1-2; d_gene: .; abundance: .; v_gene: TRBV10-1; CDR3aa: CASRAAYGYTF; CDR3nt: TGCGCCAGCCGGGCCGCCTATGGCTACACCTTC
j_gene: TRBJ1-5; d_gene: TRBD1; abundance: .; v_gene: TRBV10-3; CDR3aa: CAISELDRSLNQPQHF; CDR3nt: TGTGCCATCAGTGAGTTGGACAGGTCCCTCAATCAGCCCCAGCATTTT
j_gene: TRBJ1-4; d_gene: .; abundance: .; v_gene: TRBV7-9; CDR3aa: CASSFTGDNEKLFF; CDR3nt: TGTGCCAGCAGCTTTACAGGAGATAATGAAAAACTGTTTTTT
j_gene: TRBJ2-5; d_gene: .; abundance: .; v_gene: TRBV25-1; CDR3aa: CASSVLEFAETQYF; CDR3nt: TGTGCCAGCAGTGTCCTAGAATTTGCGGAGACCCAGTACTTC
j_gene: TRBJ2-3; d_gene: TRBD2; abundance: .; v_gene: TRBV11-2; CDR3aa: CASSLAAEGLAGVLYTQYF; CDR3nt: TGTGCCAGCAGCTTAGCCGCCGAGGGACTAGCGGGAGTGTTGTATACGCAGTATTTT
j_gene: TRBJ2-7; d_gene: .; abundance: .; v_gene: TRBV4-1; CDR3aa: CASSQDPTGEQYF; CDR3nt: TGCGCCAGCAGCCAAGATCCCACTGGCGAGCAGTACTTC
j_gene: TRBJ1-2; d_gene: .; abundance: once; v_gene: TRBV29-1; CDR3aa: CSVVGGAISYGYTF; CDR3nt: TGCAGCGTTGTAGGGGGGGCCATCAGCTATGGCTACACCTTC
j_gene: TRBJ2-3; d_gene: .; abundance: .; v_gene: TRBV27; CDR3aa: CASSPFSLQGITDTQYF; CDR3nt: TGTGCCAGCAGTCCTTTTTCCCTGCAGGGGATCACAGATACGCAGTATTTT
j_gene: TRBJ2-5; d_gene: TRBD2; abundance: once; v_gene: TRBV7-3; CDR3aa: CASSQERGPQETQYF; CDR3nt: TGTGCCAGCAGCCAGGAGCGGGGGCCCCAAGAGACCCAGTACTTC
j_gene: TRBJ2-7; d_gene: TRBD1; abundance: .; v_gene: TRBV7-6; CDR3aa: CASSPNRDRGPTSSYEQYF; CDR3nt: TGTGCCAGCAGCCCAAACCGGGACAGGGGCCCGACGAGCTCCTACGAGCAGTACTTC
j_gene: TRBJ2-7; d_gene: .; abundance: .; v_gene: TRBV6-5; CDR3aa: CASSYSGSLSYEQYF; CDR3nt: TGTGCCAGCAGTTACTCCGGGTCCCTCTCCTACGAGCAGTACTTC
j_gene: TRBJ2-7; d_gene: TRBD2; abundance: .; v_gene: TRBV25-1; CDR3aa: CASSELAGTYEQYF; CDR3nt: TGTGCCAGCAGTGAATTAGCGGGTACCTACGAGCAGTACTTC
j_gene: TRBJ2-7; d_gene: .; abundance: .; v_gene: TRBV4-3; CDR3aa: CASSQETGEGSYEQYF; CDR3nt: TGCGCCAGCAGCCAAGAAACGGGAGAGGGCTCCTACGAGCAGTACTTC
j_gene: TRBJ1-2; d_gene: .; abundance: .; v_gene: TRBV5-1; CDR3aa: CASSLGPNGPGYTF; CDR3nt: TGCGCCAGCAGCTTAGGTCCTAACGGGCCCGGCTACACCTTC